These 28 T cell receptor beta chains were all obtained from the same sample, sequenced in a study of T-cell reconstitution after alpha-beta-depleted transplantation in children. Using unique molecular identifiers, the investigators prepared the TCRbeta library. TCRdb reprocessed the PCR reads via MiXCR and lists one record per CDR3 protein. The sample has 200,000 to 300,000 distinct CDR3 sequences, under 30% seen once. Sample: PBMCs, taken before TCRalphabeta/CD19-depleted stem cell transplant. These receptors came from a girl between 2 and 10 years old with Fanconi anemia, due to receive a stem cell transplant.

The rearrangement uses TRBV20-1 and TRBJ2-2; D unclear. CDR1 DFQATT and CDR2 SNEGSKA come from the germline V gene (reference sequence). V was pared by 3 bases and J by 0 bases, with 5 bases between. The CDR3 is made up of 13 amino acids. This CDR3 is CSASGTNTGELFF. CDR3 DNA sequence: TGCAGTGCTAGCGGAACGAACACCGGGGAGCTGTTTTTT.

This chain connects TRBV2 to TRBJ1-6; D is unclear. The germline gives CDR1 SNHLY, CDR2 FYNNEI. V was pared by 8 bases and J by 0 bases, with 11 bases between. There are 15 residues in the CDR3. CDR3 in DNA: TGTGCCAGCTCTACAATTACCTCCTATAATTCACCCCTCCACTTT. It specifies CASSTITSYNSPLHF.

This chain uses TRBV29-1 with TRBJ2-1; D may match TRBD1 or TRBD2 (6 bases each). Looked up from germline, CDR1 is SQVTM and CDR2 is ANQGSEA. The CDR3 consists of 14 residues. V dropped 7 bases and J dropped 0 bases, with 13 bases sitting between them. The CDR3 nucleotides read TGCAGCGCTTGGGGGGACACCTCCTACAATGAGCAGTTCTTC. This translates into CSAWGDTSYNEQFF.

This clonotype has ten or more counts. This chain uses TRBV7-2 with TRBJ2-5, with 8 bases matching TRBD2. J was trimmed by 5 bases and V by 7 bases; bases with no gene match: 12. The CDR3 consists of 15 residues. The V gene's germline CDR1 is SGHTA and CDR2 FQGNSA. The CDR3: CASTHYSGVVETQYF. The CDR3 region has the DNA TGTGCCAGCACCCATTATAGCGGGGTGGTGGAGACCCAGTACTTC.

In its sample, this clonotype was seen a few times. V and J are TRBV5-1 and TRBJ2-3; 9 nucleotides match TRBD1. The CDR3 contains 14 residues. Unmatched junction bases numbered 5, after V lost 3 bases and J lost 6 bases. From germline, CDR1 is SGHRS and CDR2 YFSETQ. Written as DNA, the CDR3 is TGCGCCAGCAGCTCGGGGACAGGGTCCGATACGCAGTATTTT. It yields the protein CASSSGTGSDTQYF.

This clonotype was counted ten times or more. At one boundary the junction diverges from the germline segment, which might be a read error. This sequence joins TRBV12-3 or TRBV12-4 and TRBJ1-2, with TRBD1 as a possible D gene (6 bases). The CDR3 extends over 13 amino acids. The CDR3 region is CASSFVMTGNNAF. In DNA form, the CDR3 reads TGTGCCAGCAGTTTTGTGATGACAGGCAACAATGCCTTC.

The chain combines TRBV9 with TRBJ2-3, with D tentatively TRBD1 (6 bases). V dropped 1 base and J dropped 2 bases, with 11 bases sitting between them. The CDR3 length is 15 residues. CDR1 SGDLS and CDR2 YYNGEE come from the germline V gene. The CDR3 DNA follows: TGTGCCAGCAGCGTAACGGGACACTCCACAGATACGCAGTATTTT. Protein sequence: CASSVTGHSTDTQYF.

There are many counts of this clonotype. J is TRBJ2-5 and V is TRBV3-1, with 10 bases that match TRBD1. V trimming: 4 bases; J trimming: 4 bases; junction bases outside the gene matches: 6. CDR1 is LGHDT, CDR2 YNNKEL, per germline (reference sequence). The CDR3 has 15 amino acids. For the CDR3, the DNA is TGTGCCAGCAGCCCGACAGGGGGCGCAGGAGAGACCCAGTACTTC. This gives the protein CASSPTGGAGETQYF.

J is TRBJ1-2 and V is TRBV7-8, with 9 positions matching TRBD1. After removal of 5 bases from V and 2 bases from J, the junction contained 12 bases not matched to a gene. The V gene's germline CDR1 is SGHVS and CDR2 FQNEAQ. The CDR3 covers 17 residues. CDR3 in DNA: TGTGCCAGCAGCACCCTGGGGAAAGGACAGGGGAACTATGGCTACACCTTC. Its protein is CASSTLGKGQGNYGYTF.

The chain links TRBV5-1 to TRBJ2-7; the D is unclear. Trimming took 3 bases from V and 2 from J, leaving 6 bases between them. Germline V gives CDR1 SGHRS, CDR2 YFSETQ. This CDR3 has 12 residues. This CDR3 reads CASSSATYEQYF. The CDR3, as DNA: TGCGCCAGCAGCTCCGCTACCTACGAGCAGTACTTC.

V usage is TRBV4-2 and J usage is TRBJ1-1, with D tentatively TRBD1 (6 bases). V lost 0 bases and J lost 7, with 15 bases in between. Germline CDR1 and CDR2: LGHNA and YNFKEQ. This CDR3 region has 15 residues. The CDR3 loop reads CASSQDRTVPFEAFF. The CDR3 region has the DNA TGTGCCAGCAGCCAAGATCGGACAGTCCCATTTGAAGCTTTCTTT.

This clonotype occurred a few times. CDR3 in DNA: TGTGCCAGCACCACATGGAGCGGTGGTGATACGCAGTATTTT. Translated: CASTTWSGGDTQYF. The chain employs TRBV28 and TRBJ2-3; D might be TRBD2 (5 bases). V gave up 7 bases and J gave up 6 bases, with 17 bases separating them. This CDR3 contains 14 residues. The germline V gene has CDR1 MDHEN and CDR2 SYDVKM.

In this sample, this clonotype turned up many times. The chain combines TRBV20-1 with TRBJ2-5, with D hard to call. The germline CDR1 and CDR2 sequences are DFQATT and SNEGSKA (reference sequence). With 3 bases removed from V and 5 bases from J, the gap between germline ends came to 7 bases. This CDR3 has 11 amino acids. CDR3 region: CSASSPETQYF. The DNA for the CDR3 is TGCAGTGCTAGTTCCCCCGAGACCCAGTACTTC.

This clonotype was seen at least ten times. This chain joins TRBV28 and TRBJ1-1; unclear D gene. The CDR3 runs 12 residues. CDR1 MDHEN and CDR2 SYDVKM come from the germline V gene. Deletions cut 5 bases from V and 8 bases from J, with 12 bases between. The CDR3 region has the DNA TGTGCCAGCAGTGACCAACTTCTCGAAGCTTTCTTT. Translated, it gives CASSDQLLEAFF.

This clonotype was counted a few times. This chain connects TRBV29-1 to TRBJ2-5; D perhaps matches TRBD2 (6 bases). V dropped 6 bases and J dropped 2 bases, with 13 bases sitting between them. Germline loops: CDR1 SQVTM, CDR2 ANQGSEA. CDR3 length: 13 amino acids. The CDR3 loop is CSVEGFQQETQYF. The CDR3 coding sequence is TGCAGCGTGGAGGGGTTCCAACAAGAGACCCAGTACTTC.

In this sample, this clonotype turned up many times. The chain recombines TRBV20-1 with TRBJ2-1; D gene uncertain. V shed 3 bases and J shed 5 bases, with 14 bases lying between them. The CDR3 contains 14 residues. The germline V gene has CDR1 DFQATT and CDR2 SNEGSKA (reference sequence). CDR3 sequence (DNA): TGCAGTGCTAGCGACCGTGTTGGGCACAATGAGCAGTTCTTC. It yields the protein CSASDRVGHNEQFF.

The rearrangement uses TRBV20-1 and TRBJ2-2; 16 bases match TRBD2. The germline CDR1 and CDR2 sequences are DFQATT and SNEGSKA (reference sequence). The CDR3 length is 17 residues. V lost 1 base, J lost 5 bases, and 4 bases stayed unmatched. The CDR3 protein is CSARGGLAGGQTGELFF. CDR3 nucleotides: TGCAGTGCTAGAGGGGGACTAGCGGGGGGGCAGACCGGGGAGCTGTTTTTT.

The chain joins TRBV2 to TRBJ2-3, with unresolved D. This CDR3 spans 14 amino acids. V lost 5 bases and J lost 4, with 13 bases in between. CDR1 is SNHLY and CDR2 is FYNNEI in the germline V gene. The CDR3 sequence: CASSFLIRADTQYF. CDR3 nucleotides: TGTGCCAGCAGTTTTTTGATCCGGGCAGATACGCAGTATTTT.

This clonotype was counted between two and nine times. The chain uses TRBV13 and TRBJ2-3; D remains unclear. V was clipped by 2 bases and J by 2 bases, with 23 bases between them. The V gene's germline CDR1 is PRHDT and CDR2 FYEKMQ (reference sequence). The length of the CDR3 is 19 residues. The CDR3 sequence: CASSLRQNIHPSYTDTQYF. The CDR3 DNA follows: TGTGCCAGCAGCTTACGGCAGAATATTCACCCATCCTACACAGATACGCAGTATTTT.

This clonotype was seen at least ten times. The chain joins TRBV29-1 to TRBJ2-5; D unresolved. The CDR3 is 16 amino acids. V dropped 0 bases and J dropped 5 bases, with 19 bases sitting between them. Germline V gives CDR1 SQVTM, CDR2 ANQGSEA. The CDR3 DNA follows: TGCAGCGTTGAAGACCCCCGGACCCGCTTCAAGGAGACCCAGTACTTC. Translated, it gives CSVEDPRTRFKETQYF.

The genes are TRBV5-5 and TRBJ2-2; TRBD2 matches 7 bases. The CDR3 runs 17 residues. V lost 0 bases and J lost 4; bases outside the gene matches: 9. Germline lookup yields CDR1 SGHKS and CDR2 YYEKEE (reference sequence). CDR3: CASSLGVAGSITGELFF. For the CDR3, the DNA is TGTGCCAGCAGCTTGGGAGTAGCGGGTTCGATCACCGGGGAGCTGTTTTTT.

This clonotype showed up just a few times. The rearrangement uses TRBV20-1 and TRBJ2-3, with D unresolved. This CDR3 is built from 14 residues. Germline-derived CDR1 and CDR2 are DFQATT and SNEGSKA (reference sequence). Trimming stripped 8 bases from V and 5 bases from J, with 20 bases between. For the CDR3, the DNA is TGCAGTACTTTTTACCGCACACCCGGAGATACGCAGTATTTT. Its protein is CSTFYRTPGDTQYF.

This clonotype has more than one count but fewer than ten. This chain joins TRBV29-1 and TRBJ2-1, with TRBD1 as a possible D gene (6 bases). The V end lost 6 bases, the J end lost 5 bases, and 14 bases lay between the germline ends. Germline-derived CDR1 and CDR2 are SQVTM and ANQGSEA. The CDR3 runs to 13 residues. The CDR3 coding sequence is TGCAGCGTGGCCCTGGACAGCGACAATGAGCAGTTCTTC. Amino acid sequence: CSVALDSDNEQFF.

This sequence joins TRBV6-4 and TRBJ2-1, with D uncertain. Germline V gene sequence: CDR1 MRHNA, CDR2 SNTAGT. The CDR3 spans 13 residues. V gave up 11 bases and J gave up 3 bases, with 14 bases separating them. The CDR3 sequence: CAVPRTSYNEQFF. CDR3 DNA: TGTGCCGTGCCGAGGACGAGCTACAATGAGCAGTTCTTC.

This chain connects TRBV28 to TRBJ2-7; 9 bases map to TRBD1. Germline V CDR1 and CDR2: MDHEN, SYDVKM. After removal of 6 bases from V and 5 bases from J, the junction contained 8 bases not matched to a gene. The CDR3 covers 14 residues. The DNA for the CDR3 is TGTGCCAGCAGCGATACAGGGGGCTACAACGAGCAGTACTTC. This translates into CASSDTGGYNEQYF. Variable domain in full (rest from reference TRBV28 and TRBJ2-7): DVKVTQSSRYLVKRTGEKVFLECVQDMDHENMFWYRQDPGLGLRLIYFSYDVKMKEKGDIPEGYSVSREKKERFSLILESASTNQTSMYLCASSDTGGYNEQYFGPGTRLTVT.

At least ten counts were recorded for this clonotype. The rearrangement joins TRBV20-1 to TRBJ2-2; 12 nucleotides align to TRBD2. The CDR3 consists of 17 residues. CDR1 and CDR2 (germline): DFQATT, SNEGSKA (reference sequence). The J segment lost 3 bases and the V segment lost 0 bases, leaving 5 bases of the junction unmatched. The CDR3 sequence is CSARDAASGGDTGELFF. The CDR3 DNA reads TGCAGTGCTAGAGATGCGGCTAGCGGGGGGGACACCGGGGAGCTGTTTTTT.

The chain has TRBV27 and TRBJ2-1; 8 nucleotides agree with TRBD2. In germline, CDR1 is MNHEY, CDR2 SMNVEV (reference sequence). This CDR3 has 16 residues. V lost 4 bases and J lost 9; bases outside the gene matches: 14. The DNA for the CDR3 is TGTGCCAGCAGTTCCGCCGCAGCGGGGGAACGAGGTGAGCAGTTCTTC. It yields the protein CASSSAAAGERGEQFF.

This clonotype has a count of ten or more. The chain recombines TRBV29-1 with TRBJ2-7, with TRBD2 as a possible D gene (6 bases). This CDR3 is 13 amino acids long. Germline CDR1 reads SQVTM; CDR2 reads ANQGSEA. Trimming left V 4 bases short and J 1 base short, with 11 bases between. The CDR3 nucleotides are TGCAGCGTTGGGGGGGTAGAGTCCTACGAGCAGTACTTC. Encoded protein: CSVGGVESYEQYF.